The subject of this entry is one TCR beta chain. Its antigen is not identified. The germline gene is not matched at one end of the junction; a read error may be the cause. This record comes from a study of T-cell reconstitution after alpha-beta-depleted transplantation in children. Looked up from germline, CDR1 is LGHDT and CDR2 is YNNKEL (reference sequence). This CDR3 is 17 amino acids long. Notes on the study in general: The high TCRbeta diversity at day 60 in some patients came from surviving recipient T cells and thymic progenitors. A year post-transplant, T-cell counts and diversity derived mostly from newly produced T cells. It was reported that alpha-beta T cells came from several hundred expanded graft clones (about two months after transplant).

For TCRbeta, the library was prepared with unique molecular identifiers. In TCRdb, the PCR reads were re-called with MiXCR into one record per CDR3 protein. The repertoire holds a few hundred thousand distinct CDR3 sequences, with under 30% as singletons. This sequence joins TRBV3-1 and TRBJ1-2, with D possibly TRBD1 on 6 matching bases. The receptor was isolated from a female patient aged 2-9 years who had a stem cell transplant for congenital amegakaryocytic thrombocytopenia, so the T cells may come from the graft donor. This specimen was PBMCs, mostly from graft donor cells, taken 360 days after TCRalphabeta/CD19-depleted stem cell transplant. CDR3 bases: TGTGCCAGCACCCAACGAAGAGGTTGGGACAAAAACTATGGCTACACCTTC. It specifies CASTQRRGWDKNYGYTF.